The 22 T cell receptor beta chains listed next were all sequenced from one sample in a study of low-dose radiotherapy and immunotherapy resistance in tumors. Alpha and beta chains were covered, as first-strand cDNA relied on TRAV- and TRBV-specific primers. It was with a constant-region primer and a V-primer adapter that TCRs were amplified over roughly 20 PCR cycles. TCRdb reprocessed the reads via MiXCR and lists one record per CDR3 protein. The data hold 95,000 to 100,000 distinct CDR3 sequences, with about 20% observed a single time. Described time point: after trial treatment. The treatment here: LDRT plus nivolumab, ipilimumab, low-dose cyclophosphamide and aspirin (RACIN trial). The specimen comprised PBMCs, sampled after low-dose radiotherapy plus immunotherapy. Receptors were obtained from a male donor with prostate cancer.

This clonotype was seen at least ten times. The chain recombines TRBV4-2 with TRBJ1-2, with D hard to call. V lost 1 base, J lost 3 bases, and 12 bases lay in between. The CDR3 has 15 residues. Germline lookup yields CDR1 LGHNA and CDR2 YNFKEQ. CDR3 in amino acids: CASSQVKGSDYGYTF. The CDR3 DNA sequence: TGTGCCAGCAGCCAAGTGAAAGGGTCCGACTATGGCTACACCTTC.

This clonotype was observed many times. The V gene is TRBV18, the J gene TRBJ2-7, with D possibly TRBD1 on 7 matching bases. Germline CDR1 is KGHSH and CDR2 is LQKENI. V lost 3 bases and J 5 bases, leaving 20 bases between the germline ends. CDR3 length: 16 amino acids. The CDR3 reads CASSPQGGRVSDEQYF. The CDR3 region has the DNA TGTGCCAGCTCACCCCAGGGGGGCAGGGTGTCGGACGAGCAGTACTTC. The full variable domain, its missing parts supplied by reference TRBV18 and TRBJ2-7, is NAGVMQNPRHLVRRRGQEARLRCSPMKGHSHVYWYRQLPEEGLKFMVYLQKENIIDESGMPKERFSAEFPKEGPSILRIQQVVRGDSAAYFCASSPQGGRVSDEQYFGPGTRLTVT.

Worth noting for this clonotype: The limits of the CDR3 on the DNA are not certain, so only TCRdb's listed CDR3 is given. The gene calls are TRBV11-2 and TRBJ2-2; the D call of TRBD2 is as the table states it, not checked on the DNA. The CDR3 is 18 amino acids in total, end residues counted. The germline V gene has CDR1 SGHAT and CDR2 FQNNGV. CDR3 in amino acids: CASSGGLADTGELFFFFF.

This clonotype was detected many times. This chain links TRBV5-1 with TRBJ2-2; D is ambiguous. CDR3 size: 14 residues. Between the trimmed V and J ends, which lost 0 bases and 6 bases, there was a span of 9 bases. Looked up from germline, CDR1 is SGHRS and CDR2 is YFSETQ. CDR3 in DNA: TGCGCCAGCAGCTTGGAGACGGGTCCCGGGGAGCTGTTTTTT. Encoded protein: CASSLETGPGELFF.

Worth noting for this clonotype: The germline gene is not matched at one end of the junction; a read error may be the cause. The rearrangement links TRBV29-1 to TRBJ2-7; 9 nucleotides line up with TRBD1. This CDR3 spans 11 amino acids. In germline, CDR1 is SQVTM, CDR2 ANQGSEA. CDR3 sequence: CSVAVGQGKSF. The DNA of the CDR3 is TGCAGCGTGGCCGTGGGACAGGGAAAAAGTTTC.

This clonotype is a singleton in its sample. This chain connects TRBV25-1 to TRBJ2-1; D gene ambiguous. CDR3 length: 12 residues. Trimming cost V 4 bases and J 5 bases, with 6 bases left between them. CDR1 and CDR2 from the germline V gene are MGHDK and SYGVNS. CDR3 region: CASSVANNEQFF. In nucleotides, the CDR3 is TGTGCCAGCAGTGTGGCTAACAATGAGCAGTTCTTC.

This clonotype was recorded a few times. No DNA is shown, since the ends of the CDR3 on it are uncertain; the CDR3 is the one TCRdb lists. The chain couples TRBV12-3 or TRBV12-4 to TRBJ2-2; the table calls TRBD1, which could not be checked here. The CDR3 comprises 16 residues, both ends counted. This CDR3 is CASSPTGEGLGELFFF.

This clonotype was counted ten times or more. The chain couples TRBV10-3 to TRBJ1-2; a weak D match, TRBD1 (5 bases). This CDR3 spans 13 amino acids. V lost 7 bases, J lost 0 bases, and 9 bases lay in between. Germline CDR1 ENHRY, CDR2 SYGVKD. This CDR3 is CAITRAPNYGYTF. CDR3 bases: TGTGCCATCACCAGGGCCCCTAACTATGGCTACACCTTC.

The table lists this clonotype with many counts. The rearrangement links TRBV4-1 to TRBJ1-3; perhaps TRBD1 as D (6 bases). The CDR3 is made up of 15 amino acids. Germline-derived CDR1 and CDR2 are MGHRA and YSYEKL. V shed 1 base and J shed 9 bases, with 16 bases lying between them. Written as DNA, the CDR3 is TGCGCCAGCAGCCAAGCGGACAGACTTTCAACCACCATATATTTT. It is translated as CASSQADRLSTTIYF.

Many counts were recorded for this clonotype. The chain recombines TRBV4-1 with TRBJ2-1; 12 bases map to TRBD2. Germline lookup yields CDR1 MGHRA and CDR2 YSYEKL. Trimming at V came to 3 bases and at J to 2 bases, leaving 5 bases not matched to a gene. This CDR3 contains 17 residues. Here the CDR3 reads CASSHPLAGGPYNEQFF. The DNA for the CDR3 is TGCGCCAGCAGCCACCCACTAGCGGGGGGCCCCTACAATGAGCAGTTCTTC.

The chain employs TRBV5-1 and TRBJ2-4; D might be TRBD1 (6 bases). CDR3 length equals 12 residues. Germline V CDR1 and CDR2: SGHRS, YFSETQ. Trimming removed 2 bases from V and 8 bases from J, with 8 bases in between. The DNA for the CDR3 is TGCGCCAGCAGCTTCGCAGGGGACATTCAGTACTTC. It specifies CASSFAGDIQYF. Variable domain in full (rest from reference TRBV5-1 and TRBJ2-4): KAGVTQTPRYLIKTRGQQVTLSCSPISGHRSVSWYQQTPGQGLQFLFEYFSETQRNKGNFPGRFSGRQFSNSRSEMNVSTLELGDSALYLCASSFAGDIQYFGAGTRLSVL.

This clonotype was picked up many times. V and J are TRBV20-1 and TRBJ2-1, with TRBD2 matching over 9 bases. Germline CDR1 reads DFQATT; CDR2 reads SNEGSKA (reference sequence). The CDR3 length is 14 residues. V was pared by 7 bases and J by 5 bases, with 9 bases of the junction left unmatched. The DNA of the CDR3 is TGCAGTGTTCCGCGGGGGGGGGGCCACAATGAGCAGTTCTTC. It codes for CSVPRGGGHNEQFF.

The chain uses TRBV9 and TRBJ2-7; TRBD1 agrees at 8 bases. CDR3 size: 15 residues. The V gene's germline CDR1 is SGDLS and CDR2 YYNGEE. V lost 3 bases, J lost 0 bases, and 5 bases stayed unmatched. CDR3 in amino acids: CASSEGQGISYEQYF. The CDR3 DNA follows: TGTGCCAGCAGCGAAGGACAGGGTATCTCCTACGAGCAGTACTTC.

V usage is TRBV5-1 and J usage is TRBJ2-1; tentatively, D is TRBD1 (5 bases). Germline-derived CDR1 and CDR2 are SGHRS and YFSETQ. The CDR3 totals 14 residues. V was pared by 2 bases and J by 9 bases, with 15 bases between. The CDR3 protein is CASSLRFQGVEQFF. Written as DNA, the CDR3 is TGCGCCAGCAGCTTACGATTCCAGGGCGTTGAGCAGTTCTTC.

As regards this clonotype: A far bigger clonotype differs at one base, so this is likely a read error. The chain joins TRBV29-1 to TRBJ2-5; D is possibly TRBD1 or TRBD2 (5 bases each). V lost 4 bases, J lost 11 bases, and 23 bases lay in between. The CDR3 loop spans 14 amino acids. The germline V gene encodes CDR1 SQVTM and CDR2 ANQGSEA. CDR3 residues: CSVGGVDPYNEQYF. The CDR3 nucleotides are TGCAGCGTTGGAGGGGTCGATCCCTACAATGAGCAGTACTTC. Full variable domain (outside the CDR3, taken from reference TRBV29-1 and TRBJ2-5): SAVISQKPSRDICQRGTSLTIQCQVDSQVTMMFWYRQQPGQSLTLIATANQGSEATYESGFVIDKFPISRPNLTFSTLTVSNMSPEDSSIYLCSVGGVDPYNEQYFGPGTRLLVL.

The genes are TRBV5-5 and TRBJ2-1; a possible D gene is TRBD1 (6 bases). CDR3 length: 17 amino acids. Germline assignment: CDR1 SGHKS and CDR2 YYEKEE (reference sequence). The germline V and J ends were trimmed by 4 bases and 0 bases, with 17 bases remaining between them. The CDR3 reads CASSDPQGRSSYNEQFF. The CDR3 coding sequence is TGTGCCAGCAGCGATCCACAGGGAAGAAGCTCCTACAATGAGCAGTTCTTC.

This chain links TRBV4-3 with TRBJ2-3; tentatively, D is TRBD1 (6 bases). V was cut by 1 base and J by 2 bases, with 13 bases left in between. This CDR3 comprises 16 residues. Germline V lookup: CDR1 LGHNA, CDR2 YSLEER. CDR3 nucleotides: TGCGCCAGCAGCCAAGGGCTAGGGGGAGACACAGATACGCAGTATTTT. Protein product: CASSQGLGGDTDTQYF.

This clonotype was recorded at least ten times. The chain combines TRBV9 with TRBJ2-7, with D perhaps matching TRBD2 (6 bases). Germline assignment: CDR1 SGDLS and CDR2 YYNGEE. This CDR3 has 14 residues. V lost 4 bases, J lost 0 bases, and 11 bases lay in between. The CDR3 spells CASSPGDRSYEQYF. Written as DNA, the CDR3 is TGTGCCAGCAGCCCGGGGGACCGCTCCTACGAGCAGTACTTC.

This clonotype was observed many times. This chain joins TRBV29-1 and TRBJ1-6; D is unclear. The V and J ends lost 4 bases and 0 bases respectively, with 4 bases between them. The V gene's germline CDR1 is SQVTM and CDR2 ANQGSEA. CDR3 size: 13 residues. The CDR3 here is CSVGYSYNSPLHF. The CDR3 DNA reads as TGCAGCGTTGGGTACTCCTATAATTCACCCCTCCACTTT.

This clonotype was seen ten or more times. The V and J genes are TRBV3-1 and TRBJ2-3; 7 bases map to TRBD2. CDR1 LGHDT and CDR2 YNNKEL come from the germline V gene (reference sequence). The CDR3 loop spans 17 amino acids. After removal of 2 bases from V and 2 bases from J, the junction contained 10 bases not matched to a gene. CDR3 region: CASSQYSAGFNTDTQYF. The CDR3 DNA reads as TGTGCCAGCAGCCAATACTCAGCGGGGTTTAACACAGATACGCAGTATTTT.

The table lists this clonotype with many counts. Germline is not matched at one junction end, which may reflect a read error. This chain joins TRBV11-2 and TRBJ2-1; D may correspond to TRBD1 or TRBD2 (5 bases each). Germline V gene data show CDR1 as SGHAT and CDR2 as FQNNGV. The CDR3 sequence is 13 residues long. As DNA, the CDR3 is TGTGCCAGCAGCTCCACGGCCGGGGACCCGGGGATCTTC. Translating gives CASSSTAGDPGIF.

This clonotype was recorded a few times. V gene TRBV7-9 combines with J gene TRBJ1-2, with a tentative D call TRBD1 (6 bases). CDR3 length: 14 residues. Between the trimmed V and J ends, which lost 3 bases and 6 bases, there was a span of 14 bases. Germline CDR1 reads SEHNR; CDR2 reads FQNEAQ (reference sequence). CDR3 DNA: TGTGCCAGCAGCTTTTGCGACAGGACGCATGGCTACACCTTC. It yields the protein CASSFCDRTHGYTF.